Listed below are T cell receptor beta chains from one sample, sequenced in a study of PD-1 blockade in classical Hodgkin lymphoma. Method: immunoSEQ multiplex PCR; TCRdb's copy keeps in-frame clones and lacks some. The table includes 70,000 or so clones, over 85% detected once. Material: peripheral blood mononuclear cells (PBMCs). These receptors all come from a human donor with classical Hodgkin lymphoma. Each CDR3 is given with its conserved first and last residue. Each record gives: V gene, CDR3 protein.

V gene: TRBV10-3; CDR3 protein: CAINHDRDNYGYTF
V gene: TRBV5-6; CDR3 protein: CASSLAGNVAKNIQYF
V gene: TRBV19; CDR3 protein: CASSISGTGGEKLFF
V gene: TRBV11-2; CDR3 protein: CASTGFYEQYF
V gene: TRBV12-5; CDR3 protein: CASGLKSGWVEEAFF
V gene: TRBV7-9; CDR3 protein: CASSSTSHRDKNIQYF
V gene: TRBV7-9; CDR3 protein: CASSPPGGGRNEQFF
V gene: TRBV19; CDR3 protein: CASSRGARSSYEQYF
V gene: TRBV28; CDR3 protein: CASSFGQLYGYTF
V gene: TRBV15; CDR3 protein: CATSRDLYAGPQHF
V gene: TRBV5-1; CDR3 protein: CASSPGWTGPETQYF
V gene: TRBV5-1; CDR3 protein: CASSLPGVTGNTIYF
V gene: TRBV10-3; CDR3 protein: CAISEGGGGTDTQYF
V gene: TRBV28; CDR3 protein: CASSLRHTEAFF
V gene: TRBV19; CDR3 protein: CASSKSRRTGELFF
V gene: TRBV5-5; CDR3 protein: CASSSRAGPNTGELFF
V gene: TRBV6-6; CDR3 protein: CASSWAQDYGYTF
V gene: TRBV6-1; CDR3 protein: CASSEAPGRLGGGYTF
V gene: TRBV29-1; CDR3 protein: CSVDLGGYTF
V gene: TRBV7-9; CDR3 protein: CASSLDGSTDTQYF
V gene: TRBV14; CDR3 protein: CASSQEMNGWGELFF
V gene: TRBV9; CDR3 protein: CASSSEGRSNEKLFF
V gene: TRBV15; CDR3 protein: CATSFRTAGGQPQHF
V gene: TRBV19; CDR3 protein: CASSGRVVYGYTF
V gene: TRBV5-6; CDR3 protein: CASSLANQFATPDQPQHF
V gene: TRBV7-9; CDR3 protein: CASSPTVLAGDEQFF
V gene: TRBV28; CDR3 protein: CASSDRGADRLYSGNTIYF
V gene: TRBV25-1; CDR3 protein: CASSEGSGGQPQHF
V gene: TRBV19; CDR3 protein: CASSVYRDGAYEQYF
V gene: TRBV2; CDR3 protein: CASSGGFGREQYF
V gene: TRBV9; CDR3 protein: CASSVERDSTGELFF
V gene: TRBV7-2; CDR3 protein: CASRSPTGGAGHPPKTQYF
V gene: TRBV4-3; CDR3 protein: CASSQGSSGAGHEQFF
V gene: TRBV7-9; CDR3 protein: CASSLGGRASWYEQYF
V gene: TRBV7-2; CDR3 protein: CASSSLAGGTDTQYF
V gene: TRBV6-4; CDR3 protein: CASSDGTASTDTQYF
V gene: TRBV6-6; CDR3 protein: CASSFTGQGGSGELFF
V gene: TRBV10-1; CDR3 protein: CASSPGGNQPQHF
V gene: TRBV6-1; CDR3 protein: CASSDPLKGKETQYF
V gene: TRBV9; CDR3 protein: CASSVRGTFDNSPLHF
V gene: TRBV9; CDR3 protein: CASSVGGLASYNEQFF
V gene: TRBV7-2; CDR3 protein: CASSNAGTSGAKKTQYF
V gene: TRBV6-6; CDR3 protein: CASSRGQGTGNTIYF
V gene: TRBV19; CDR3 protein: CASTLRGGELFF
V gene: TRBV4-3; CDR3 protein: CASSQDRGRNYGYTF
V gene: TRBV5-1; CDR3 protein: CASSLGQNGYTF
V gene: TRBV7-9; CDR3 protein: CASSRPVGEWNEQFF
V gene: TRBV6-5; CDR3 protein: CASSYSSGTPLHF
V gene: TRBV5-6; CDR3 protein: CASSLTGVQGYEQYF
V gene: TRBV6-1; CDR3 protein: CASSVGGNTEAFF
V gene: TRBV6-5; CDR3 protein: CASLPRWTTYGYTF
V gene: TRBV9; CDR3 protein: CASSQGNSPLHF
V gene: TRBV7-2; CDR3 protein: CASKQGSVNTEAFF
V gene: TRBV5-6; CDR3 protein: CASSPVAADTQYF
V gene: TRBV5-6; CDR3 protein: CASSFLGEKLFF
V gene: TRBV5-6; CDR3 protein: CASSWTGSQETQYF
V gene: TRBV18; CDR3 protein: CASSAGGAGNTEAFF